The 21 T cell receptor beta chains below were found in one sample sequenced in a study of cytomegalovirus exposure and HLA in healthy donors. Primers for the PCR totalled 60 Vbeta and 13 Jbeta. Profiled with immunoSEQ multiplex PCR; TCRdb holds only in-frame clones, not every one. The repertoire includes 80,000 to 130,000 clones, approximately 72% of them detected once, and 14% sits in the top ten. Material for sequencing was PBMCs. All receptors come from a male donor in good health and CMV-seropositive.

This clone was seen a handful of times. The chain uses TRBV30 and TRBJ1-1; TRBD1 is a possible D gene (5 bases). Trimming left V 2 bases short and J 6 bases short, with 10 bases between. The germline V gene encodes CDR1 GTSNPN and CDR2 SVGIG (reference sequence). The CDR3 covers 12 residues. The DNA for the CDR3 is TGTGCCTGGAGTAAGGGGTTGGCTGAAGCTTTCTTT. Translation gives CAWSKGLAEAFF.

V is TRBV15 and J is TRBJ2-5; possibly TRBD1 for D (6 bases). The end of the DNA aligns better with TRBJ2-7, so the J call may be wrong. Germline V gene data show CDR1 as LNHNV and CDR2 as YYDKDF (reference sequence). The CDR3 runs to 17 residues. This CDR3 reads CATSRDTSGGFSYEQYF. DNA for the CDR3: TGTGCCACCAGCAGAGATACGAGTGGGGGCTTCTCCTACGAGCAGTACTTC.

This chain connects TRBV13 to TRBJ2-2, with 9 nucleotides matching TRBD1. After removal of 5 bases from V and 6 bases from J, the junction contained 7 bases not matched to a gene. CDR1 and CDR2 (germline): PRHDT, FYEKMQ (reference sequence). This CDR3 is built from 15 residues. The CDR3: CASSQGDREAGELFF. The CDR3 DNA follows: TGTGCCAGCAGCCAAGGGGACAGGGAGGCCGGGGAGCTGTTTTTT.

The chain recombines TRBV9 with TRBJ1-5; D gene uncertain. CDR3 size: 15 residues. V gave up 1 base and J gave up 9 bases, with 17 bases separating them. The germline V gene has CDR1 SGDLS and CDR2 YYNGEE. CDR3 sequence: CASSVSELPWSPQHF. As DNA, the CDR3 is TGTGCCAGCAGCGTAAGTGAGCTACCTTGGTCGCCCCAGCATTTT.

The genes are TRBV5-3 and TRBJ1-2, with a possible D match to TRBD1 (5 bases). TRBV5-3 is flagged as an ORF with uncertain function. This CDR3 spans 14 amino acids. Trimming took off 2 bases at V and 4 bases at J, with 12 bases between the two ends. CDR3 nucleotides: TGTGCCAGAAGCTTAGACCCGCAGGGCTATGGCTACACCTTC. Translating it yields CARSLDPQGYGYTF.

This clone was seen only a few times. The chain is built from TRBV19 and TRBJ1-5; TRBD1 might be the D (5 bases). The CDR3 length is 15 residues. Trimming cost V 7 bases and J 0 bases, with 13 bases left between them. Germline CDR1 reads LNHDA; CDR2 reads SQIVND (reference sequence). In DNA form, the CDR3 reads TGTGCCAGTACTAACGGGGGAGGTAGCAATCAGCCCCAGCATTTT. Translating it yields CASTNGGGSNQPQHF.

The rearrangement joins TRBV11-2 to TRBJ2-7; 11 bases align to TRBD2. V shed 6 bases, J shed 4 bases, and the junction held 8 bases outside the gene matches. Germline lookup yields CDR1 SGHAT and CDR2 FQNNGV. CDR3 size: 15 residues. The CDR3 DNA is TGTGCCAGCAGTCCCCTAGCGGGGGGCCCGTACGAGCAGTACTTC. It yields the protein CASSPLAGGPYEQYF.

The CDR3 protein is CASSHSHEKLFF. CDR3 DNA: TGCGCCAGCAGCCACTCCCATGAAAAACTGTTTTTT. The rearrangement links TRBV4-3 to TRBJ1-4; D gene uncertain. Trimming took off 3 bases at V and 6 bases at J, with 5 bases between the two ends. The CDR3 sequence is 12 residues long. Germline V gene lookup returns CDR1 LGHNA and CDR2 YSLEER.

V gene TRBV30 combines with J gene TRBJ1-1; no clear D. Trimming removed 8 bases from V and 4 bases from J, with 20 bases in between. This CDR3 has 14 residues. Per the germline V gene, CDR1 is GTSNPN and CDR2 is SVGIG (reference sequence). The CDR3: CAHQPGSEGTEAFF. In DNA form, the CDR3 reads TGTGCCCACCAACCGGGATCCGAGGGCACTGAAGCTTTCTTT.

V gene TRBV28 combines with J gene TRBJ2-5, with 7 bases identical to TRBD1. The CDR3 contains 14 residues. CDR1 and CDR2 (germline): MDHEN, SYDVKM. Trimming at V came to 7 bases and at J to 3 bases, leaving 8 bases not matched to a gene. The CDR3 DNA follows: TGTGCCAGCACCCGGCAGGACAGGAAAGAGACCCAGTACTTC. Translating gives CASTRQDRKETQYF.

This chain links TRBV2 with TRBJ1-5, with a tentative D call TRBD1 (5 bases). V shed 3 bases and J shed 4 bases, with 13 bases lying between them. Germline V gives CDR1 SNHLY, CDR2 FYNNEI. This CDR3 has 15 residues. The CDR3 sequence is CASSDPNRLNQPQHF. DNA for the CDR3: TGTGCCAGCAGTGATCCGAACAGGTTAAATCAGCCCCAGCATTTT.

The chain carries TRBV2 and TRBJ1-6; TRBD1 matches 11 bases. The CDR3 is 15 amino acids. Germline V lookup: CDR1 SNHLY, CDR2 FYNNEI. V lost 5 bases, J lost 11 bases, and 8 bases stayed unmatched. CDR3 amino acids: CASSTRDRGSAPLHF. The DNA for the CDR3 is TGTGCCAGCAGTACCCGGGACAGGGGGTCTGCACCCCTCCACTTT.

This sequence joins TRBV14 and TRBJ2-1; TRBD2 might be the D (5 bases). Trimming removed 0 bases from V and 8 bases from J, with 11 bases in between. Germline CDR1 reads SGHDN; CDR2 reads FVKESK. This CDR3 comprises 14 residues. CDR3 residues: CASSQEGWRDEQFF. CDR3 sequence (DNA): TGTGCCAGCAGCCAAGAAGGCTGGCGGGATGAGCAGTTCTTC.

The V gene is TRBV4-1, the J gene TRBJ2-5, with D possibly matching TRBD2 (5 bases). The CDR3 extends over 16 amino acids. In germline, CDR1 is MGHRA, CDR2 YSYEKL. Trimming pared 0 bases from V and 1 base from J, leaving 12 bases between. The DNA of the CDR3 is TGCGCCAGCAGCCAAGATAGGACTCCTTTCCAAGAGACCCAGTACTTC. This sequence encodes CASSQDRTPFQETQYF.

The chain employs TRBV6-5 and TRBJ2-2; 7 nucleotides align to TRBD1. Germline CDR1 reads MNHEY; CDR2 reads SVGAGI. CDR3 length: 14 amino acids. V trimming: 6 bases; J trimming: 1 base; junction bases outside the gene matches: 2. This CDR3 is CASRTGVNTGELFF. CDR3 coding DNA: TGTGCCAGCAGAACAGGGGTGAACACCGGGGAGCTGTTTTTT.

V gene TRBV5-5 combines with J gene TRBJ1-6; no clear D gene. The CDR3 is 15 amino acids. Germline V gene data show CDR1 as SGHKS and CDR2 as YYEKEE (reference sequence). Trimming took off 0 bases at V and 7 bases at J, with 11 bases between the two ends. The CDR3 region has the DNA TGTGCCAGCAGCTTGGCCGGCCAGGTGAATTCACCCCTCCACTTT. As protein: CASSLAGQVNSPLHF.

The rearrangement uses TRBV30 and TRBJ2-3; perhaps TRBD2 as D (6 bases). This CDR3 has 13 amino acids. The germline V gene has CDR1 GTSNPN and CDR2 SVGIG (reference sequence). V shed 1 base and J shed 2 bases, with 7 bases lying between them. CDR3 sequence: CAWSGTNTDTQYF. The CDR3 nucleotides are TGTGCCTGGAGTGGGACTAACACAGATACGCAGTATTTT.

In its sample, this clone was seen a few times. V is TRBV18 and J is TRBJ1-6; possibly TRBD1 for D (6 bases). CDR3 length: 20 residues. Germline V CDR1 and CDR2: KGHSH, LQKENI. Trimming stripped 3 bases from V and 6 bases from J, with 27 bases between. The CDR3: CASSPRQDGWSSGRNSPLHF. The CDR3 nucleotides read TGTGCCAGCTCACCCCGACAGGACGGCTGGAGTAGTGGCCGTAATTCACCCCTCCACTTT.

The chain uses TRBV11-3 and TRBJ2-5; TRBD2 aligns across 11 bases. The ends lost 4 bases at V and 2 bases at J; junction bases unmatched: 3. Germline CDR1 reads SGHNT; CDR2 reads YENEEA. The CDR3 contains 15 residues. As DNA, the CDR3 is TGTGCCAGCAGCTCCGTAGCGGGGGGGCAAGAGACCCAGTACTTC. This gives the protein CASSSVAGGQETQYF.

The V call is TRBV6-1, the J call TRBJ2-1, with D unclear. Trimming took off 7 bases at V and 10 bases at J, with 17 bases between the two ends. CDR1 is MNHNS and CDR2 is SASEGT in the germline V gene. This CDR3 has 13 residues. Here the CDR3 reads CASTPRRLREQFF. The DNA for the CDR3 is TGTGCCAGCACCCCACGAAGGTTGCGGGAGCAGTTCTTC.

V usage is TRBV5-6 and J usage is TRBJ2-7; a weak D match, TRBD2 (5 bases). CDR1 is SGHDT, CDR2 YYEEEE, per germline. The CDR3 has 15 amino acids. V dropped 4 bases and J dropped 4 bases, with 18 bases sitting between them. In DNA form, the CDR3 reads TGTGCCAGCAGCCGTTCGGCCTCAGCGGCGTACGAGCAGTACTTC. Residues: CASSRSASAAYEQYF.